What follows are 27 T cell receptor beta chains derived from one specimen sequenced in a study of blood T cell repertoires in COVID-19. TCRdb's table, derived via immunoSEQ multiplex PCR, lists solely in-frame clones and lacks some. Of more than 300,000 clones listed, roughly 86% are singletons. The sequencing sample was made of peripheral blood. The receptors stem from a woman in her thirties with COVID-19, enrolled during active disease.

CDR3 nucleotide sequence: TGCGCCAGCAGCCGTTTCTCGGGGGGCCAATACGAGCAGTACTTC. This encodes CASSRFSGGQYEQYF. The chain combines TRBV4-3 with TRBJ2-7, with D maybe TRBD2 (7 bases). CDR3 size: 15 residues. The germline gives CDR1 LGHNA, CDR2 YSLEER. Trimming removed 4 bases at V and 4 bases at J, with 17 bases between.

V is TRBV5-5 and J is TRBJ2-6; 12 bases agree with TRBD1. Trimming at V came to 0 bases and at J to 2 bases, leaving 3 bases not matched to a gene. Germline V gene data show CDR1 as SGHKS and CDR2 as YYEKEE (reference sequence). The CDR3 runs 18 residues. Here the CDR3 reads CASSLGGQGATGANVLTF. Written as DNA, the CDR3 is TGTGCCAGCAGCTTGGGGGGACAGGGGGCGACTGGGGCCAACGTCCTGACTTTC. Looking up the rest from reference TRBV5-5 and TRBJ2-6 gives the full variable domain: DAGVTQSPTHLIKTRGQQVTLRCSPISGHKSVSWYQQVLGQGPQFIFQYYEKEERGRGNFPDRFSARQFPNYSSELNVNALLLGDSALYLCASSLGGQGATGANVLTFGAGSRLTVL.

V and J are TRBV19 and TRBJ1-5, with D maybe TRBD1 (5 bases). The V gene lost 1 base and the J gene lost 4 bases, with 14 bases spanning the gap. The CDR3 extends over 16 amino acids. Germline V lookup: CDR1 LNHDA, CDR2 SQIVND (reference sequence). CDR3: CASSIAPMGGNQPQHF. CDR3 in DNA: TGTGCCAGTAGTATAGCTCCGATGGGGGGGAATCAGCCCCAGCATTTT.

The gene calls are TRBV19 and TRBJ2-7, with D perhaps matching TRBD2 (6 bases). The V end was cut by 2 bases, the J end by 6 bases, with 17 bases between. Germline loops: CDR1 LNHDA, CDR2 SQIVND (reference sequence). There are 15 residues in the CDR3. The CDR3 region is CASSILPGSISEQYF. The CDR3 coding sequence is TGTGCCAGTAGTATACTCCCCGGGAGCATATCCGAGCAGTACTTC.

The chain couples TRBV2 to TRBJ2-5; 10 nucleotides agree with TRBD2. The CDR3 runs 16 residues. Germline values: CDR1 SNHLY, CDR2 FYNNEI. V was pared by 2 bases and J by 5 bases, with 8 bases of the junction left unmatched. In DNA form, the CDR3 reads TGTGCCAGCAGTGAAAGGAGCGGGAGGGCCGCGGAGACCCAGTACTTC. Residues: CASSERSGRAAETQYF.

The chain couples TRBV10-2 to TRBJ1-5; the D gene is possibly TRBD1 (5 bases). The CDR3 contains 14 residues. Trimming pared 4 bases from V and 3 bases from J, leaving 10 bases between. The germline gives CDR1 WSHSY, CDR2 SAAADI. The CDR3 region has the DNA TGCGCCAGCAGTGTTAGACAGCCCAATCAGCCCCAGCATTTT. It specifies CASSVRQPNQPQHF.

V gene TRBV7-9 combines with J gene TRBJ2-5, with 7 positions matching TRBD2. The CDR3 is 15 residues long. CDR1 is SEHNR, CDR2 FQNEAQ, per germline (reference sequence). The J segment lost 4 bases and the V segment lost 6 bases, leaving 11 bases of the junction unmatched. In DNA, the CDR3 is TGTGCCAGCAGTCCCACTCGGCTAGCGGTAGAGACCCAGTACTTC. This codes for CASSPTRLAVETQYF.

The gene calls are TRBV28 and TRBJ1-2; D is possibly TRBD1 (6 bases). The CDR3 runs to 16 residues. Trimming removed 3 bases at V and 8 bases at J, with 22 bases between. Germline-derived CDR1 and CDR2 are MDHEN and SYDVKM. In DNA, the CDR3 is TGTGCCAGCAGTTTCTTTTCTGTCGGAAAGGGGGAGGGCTACACCTTC. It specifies CASSFFSVGKGEGYTF.

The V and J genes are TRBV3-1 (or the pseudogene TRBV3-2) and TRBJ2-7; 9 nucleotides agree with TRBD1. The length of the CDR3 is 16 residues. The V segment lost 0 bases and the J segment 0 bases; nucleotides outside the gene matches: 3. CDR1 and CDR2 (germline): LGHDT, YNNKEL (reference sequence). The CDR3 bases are TGTGCCAGCAGCCAAGACGGGACAGGGAGCTCCTACGAGCAGTACTTC. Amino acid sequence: CASSQDGTGSSYEQYF.

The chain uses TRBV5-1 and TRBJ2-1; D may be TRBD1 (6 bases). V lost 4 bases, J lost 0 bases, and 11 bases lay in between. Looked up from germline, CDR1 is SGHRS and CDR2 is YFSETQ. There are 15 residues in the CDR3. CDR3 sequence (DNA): TGCGCCAGCAGCCACGGACAGAGCTCCTACAATGAGCAGTTCTTC. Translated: CASSHGQSSYNEQFF.

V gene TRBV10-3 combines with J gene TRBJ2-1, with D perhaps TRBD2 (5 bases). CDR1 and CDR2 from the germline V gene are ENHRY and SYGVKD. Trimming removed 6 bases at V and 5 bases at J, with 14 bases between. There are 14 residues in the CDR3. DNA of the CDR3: TGTGCCATCAGCAACCAAGACTATCACAATGAGCAGTTCTTC. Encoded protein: CAISNQDYHNEQFF.

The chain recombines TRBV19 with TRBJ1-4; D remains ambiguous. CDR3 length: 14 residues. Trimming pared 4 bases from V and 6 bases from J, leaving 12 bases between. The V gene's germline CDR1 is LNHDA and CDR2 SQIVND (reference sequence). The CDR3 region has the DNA TGTGCCAGTAGTAGGAGGGCCGGGGATGAAAAACTGTTTTTT. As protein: CASSRRAGDEKLFF.

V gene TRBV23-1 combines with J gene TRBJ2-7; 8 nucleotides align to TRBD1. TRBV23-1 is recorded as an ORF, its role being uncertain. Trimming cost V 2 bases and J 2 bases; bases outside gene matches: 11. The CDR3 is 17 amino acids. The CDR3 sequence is CASSQRLQGVGAYEQYF. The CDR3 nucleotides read TGCGCCAGCAGTCAACGTCTACAGGGGGTTGGGGCCTACGAGCAGTACTTC.

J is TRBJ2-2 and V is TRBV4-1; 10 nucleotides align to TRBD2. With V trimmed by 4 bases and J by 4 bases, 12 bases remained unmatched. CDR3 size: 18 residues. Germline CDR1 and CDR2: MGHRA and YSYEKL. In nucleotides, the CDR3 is TGCGCCAGCAGCCGCCGGTCCGTAGCGGGAGGTTCCACCGGGGAGCTGTTTTTT. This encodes CASSRRSVAGGSTGELFF.

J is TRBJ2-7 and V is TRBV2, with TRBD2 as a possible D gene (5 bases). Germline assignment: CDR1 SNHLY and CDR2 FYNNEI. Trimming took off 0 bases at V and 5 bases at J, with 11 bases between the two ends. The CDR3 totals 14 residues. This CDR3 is CASSEASVEDEQYF. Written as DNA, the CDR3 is TGTGCCAGCAGTGAAGCTAGCGTTGAAGACGAGCAGTACTTC.

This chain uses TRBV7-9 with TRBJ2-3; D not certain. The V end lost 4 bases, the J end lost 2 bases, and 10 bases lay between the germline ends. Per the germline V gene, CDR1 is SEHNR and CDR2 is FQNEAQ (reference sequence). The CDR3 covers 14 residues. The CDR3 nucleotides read TGTGCCAGCAGCTCGGAGAGACTCACAGATACGCAGTATTTT. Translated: CASSSERLTDTQYF.

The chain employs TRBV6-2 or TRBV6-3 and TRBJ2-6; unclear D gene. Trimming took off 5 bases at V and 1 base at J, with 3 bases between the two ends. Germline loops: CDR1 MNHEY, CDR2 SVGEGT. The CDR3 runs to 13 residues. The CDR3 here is CASSLSGANVLTF. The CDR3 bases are TGTGCCAGCAGTCTTTCTGGGGCCAACGTCCTGACTTTC.

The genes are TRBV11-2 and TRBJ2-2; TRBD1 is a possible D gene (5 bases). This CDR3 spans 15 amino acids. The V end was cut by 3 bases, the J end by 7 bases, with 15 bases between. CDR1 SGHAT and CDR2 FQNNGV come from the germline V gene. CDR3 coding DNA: TGTGCCAGCAGCTTGGACAAAGCCTTTGGCGGGGAGCTGTTTTTT. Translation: CASSLDKAFGGELFF.

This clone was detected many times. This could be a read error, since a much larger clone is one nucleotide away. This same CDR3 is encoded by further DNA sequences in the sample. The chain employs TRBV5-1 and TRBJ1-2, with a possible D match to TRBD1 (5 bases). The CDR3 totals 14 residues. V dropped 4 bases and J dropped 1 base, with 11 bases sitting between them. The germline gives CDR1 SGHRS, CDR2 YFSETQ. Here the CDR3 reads CASSPSTVNYGYTF. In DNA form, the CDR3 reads TGCGCCAGCAGCCCATCGACAGTTAACTATGGCTACACCTTC. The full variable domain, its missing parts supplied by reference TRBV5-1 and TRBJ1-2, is KAGVTQTPRYLIKTRGQQVTLSCSPISGHRSVSWYQQTPGQGLQFLFEYFSETQRNKGNFPGRFSGRQFSNSRSEMNVSTLELGDSALYLCASSPSTVNYGYTFGSGTRLTVV.

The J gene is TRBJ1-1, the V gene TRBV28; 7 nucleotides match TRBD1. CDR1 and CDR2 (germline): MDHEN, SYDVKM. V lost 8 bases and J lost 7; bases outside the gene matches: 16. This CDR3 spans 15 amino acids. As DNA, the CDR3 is TGTGCCAGCTTAAAACAGGGGCCATCCGCACTTGAAGCTTTCTTT. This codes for CASLKQGPSALEAFF.

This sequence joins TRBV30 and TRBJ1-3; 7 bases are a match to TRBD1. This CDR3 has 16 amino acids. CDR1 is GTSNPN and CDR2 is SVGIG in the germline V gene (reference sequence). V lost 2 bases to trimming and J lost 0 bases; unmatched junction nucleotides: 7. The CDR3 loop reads CAWSTVGQPSGNTIYF. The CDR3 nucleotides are TGTGCCTGGAGTACCGTGGGACAGCCCTCTGGAAACACCATATATTTT.

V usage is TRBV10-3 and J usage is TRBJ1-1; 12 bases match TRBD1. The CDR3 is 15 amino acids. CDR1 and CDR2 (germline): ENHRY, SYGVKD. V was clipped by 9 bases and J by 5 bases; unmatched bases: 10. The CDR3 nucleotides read TGTGCCATAGCCGGGACAGGGGGCGTTGGGACTGAAGCTTTCTTT. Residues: CAIAGTGGVGTEAFF.

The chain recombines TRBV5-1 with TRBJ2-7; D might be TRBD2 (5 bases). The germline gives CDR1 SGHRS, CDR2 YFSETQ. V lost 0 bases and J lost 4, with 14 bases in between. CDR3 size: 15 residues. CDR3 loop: CASSLVGSGGYEQYF. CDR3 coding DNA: TGCGCCAGCAGCTTGGTGGGATCCGGCGGGTACGAGCAGTACTTC.

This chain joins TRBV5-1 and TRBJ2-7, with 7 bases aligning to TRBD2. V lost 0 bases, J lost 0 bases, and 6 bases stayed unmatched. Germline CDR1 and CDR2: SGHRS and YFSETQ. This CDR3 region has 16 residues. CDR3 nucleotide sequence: TGCGCCAGCAGCTTGGAAGGGAGGGCTCCCTCCTACGAGCAGTACTTC. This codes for CASSLEGRAPSYEQYF.

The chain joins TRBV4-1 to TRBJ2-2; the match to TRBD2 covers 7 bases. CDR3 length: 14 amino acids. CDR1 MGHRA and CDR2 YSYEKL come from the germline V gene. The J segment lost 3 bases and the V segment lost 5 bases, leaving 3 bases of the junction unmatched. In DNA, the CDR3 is TGCGCCAGCAGCAGTCGGGAGGACACCGGGGAGCTGTTTTTT. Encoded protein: CASSSREDTGELFF.

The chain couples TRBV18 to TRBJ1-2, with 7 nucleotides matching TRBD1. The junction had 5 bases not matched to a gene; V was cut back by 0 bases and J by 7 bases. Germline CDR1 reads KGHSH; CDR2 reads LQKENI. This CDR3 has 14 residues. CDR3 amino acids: CASSPPKGAVGYTF. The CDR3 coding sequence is TGTGCCAGCTCACCACCGAAGGGGGCGGTTGGCTACACCTTC. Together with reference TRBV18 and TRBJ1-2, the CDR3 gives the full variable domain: NAGVMQNPRHLVRRRGQEARLRCSPMKGHSHVYWYRQLPEEGLKFMVYLQKENIIDESGMPKERFSAEFPKEGPSILRIQQVVRGDSAAYFCASSPPKGAVGYTFGSGTRLTVV.

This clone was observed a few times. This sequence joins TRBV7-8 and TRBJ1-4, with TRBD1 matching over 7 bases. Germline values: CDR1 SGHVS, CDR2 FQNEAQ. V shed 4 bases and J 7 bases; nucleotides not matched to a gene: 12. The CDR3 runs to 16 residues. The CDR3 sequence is CASSYDEGARSEKLFF. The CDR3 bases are TGTGCCAGCAGCTATGATGAGGGGGCAAGGAGTGAAAAACTGTTTTTT.